What follows are 5 T cell receptor beta chains derived from one specimen sequenced in a study of cytomegalovirus exposure and HLA in healthy donors. The PCR had 60 Vbeta and 13 Jbeta primers. Sequencing was performed with immunoSEQ multiplex PCR; in TCRdb, only in-frame clones are kept and a portion is missing. The repertoire consists of around 99,000 clones, with about 80% occurring once and the leading ten covering roughly 8%. Source material: PBMCs. The receptors derive from a woman aged 45-65 years in good health and CMV-seropositive.

The chain couples TRBV19 to TRBJ2-1, with D tentatively TRBD2 (5 bases). The CDR3 runs 14 residues. The V gene lost 5 bases and the J gene lost 5 bases, with 13 bases spanning the gap. Germline V gives CDR1 LNHDA, CDR2 SQIVND (reference sequence). The CDR3 reads CASSEAGWNNEQFF. CDR3 DNA sequence: TGTGCCAGTAGTGAGGCGGGTTGGAACAATGAGCAGTTCTTC.

The chain carries TRBV4-2 and TRBJ2-5, with 13 bases lining up with TRBD2. The CDR3 sequence is 15 residues long. The V segment lost 1 base and the J segment 5 bases; nucleotides outside the gene matches: 1. Germline V gene lookup returns CDR1 LGHNA and CDR2 YNFKEQ. CDR3 region: CASSQGTSGGETQYF. Written as DNA, the CDR3 is TGTGCCAGCAGCCAAGGGACTAGCGGGGGTGAGACCCAGTACTTC.

This clone is medium-sized within its sample. The chain uses TRBV5-1 and TRBJ2-7; a possible D gene is TRBD2 (5 bases). CDR1 is SGHRS, CDR2 YFSETQ, per germline. This CDR3 region has 16 residues. The V end was cut by 2 bases, the J end by 0 bases, with 15 bases between. The CDR3 sequence is CASSLLGVRFSYEQYF. In nucleotides, the CDR3 is TGCGCCAGCAGCTTACTCGGGGTCCGATTCTCCTACGAGCAGTACTTC.

The chain links TRBV7-9 to TRBJ2-7; the match to TRBD1 covers 9 bases. The CDR3 covers 14 residues. Germline V CDR1 and CDR2: SEHNR, FQNEAQ (reference sequence). V lost 5 bases and J lost 6; bases outside the gene matches: 8. The CDR3, as DNA: TGTGCCAGCAGCAACCGGGACAGGGCCTCCGAGCAGTACTTC. Translating it yields CASSNRDRASEQYF.

In regard to this clone: The same CDR3 can be traced to other DNA sequences in this sample. The J gene is TRBJ1-1, the V gene TRBV7-3, with a possible D match to TRBD1 (5 bases). The CDR3 length is 14 residues. V was pared by 0 bases and J by 1 base, with 6 bases between. The germline CDR1 and CDR2 sequences are SGHTA and FQGTGA. CDR3 in amino acids: CASSLTGGNTEAFF. The CDR3, as DNA: TGTGCCAGCAGCTTAACGGGGGGGAACACTGAAGCTTTCTTT.